Detailed here is one T cell receptor beta chain. In this sample, this clone turned up once. Its cognate antigen has yet to be identified. Per-base qualities were not stored, and no clone one base away is much larger. According to the study, the label for this sample's time point signals: about 28 days (+/-7) after the second vaccine dose. AZD1222 recipients given second doses at about 4 weeks or at about 12 weeks were pooled, since spike-specific TCR depth and breadth were not found to differ between the two schedules. Vaccinee samples came from UK trials COV001 and COV002, including a single-blind randomized controlled phase 2/3 trial of AZD1222 (ChAdOx1 nCoV-19) in healthy adults. For TCRbeta chain sequencing, PBMC samples were collected from trial participants at day 0 and at day 28 after the second dose. The sample is drawn from a study of T cell responses to AZD1222 COVID-19 vaccine (dated by TCRdb to about 2021). With respect to the entire study: TCR sequencing covered 233 trial participants: some 210 given two doses of AZD1222 and about 26 given two doses of MenACWY control vaccine. Trial participants were enrolled into age subgroups of 18-55, 56-69 and 70-plus years, which contained about 150, 28 and 57 TCR-sequenced participants, respectively. Broad study findings and their caveats: Epitopes outside the regions mutated in the B.1.351 and B.1.1.7 variants were reportedly recognized by nearly half of the unique spike-specific TCRs. Spike-specific TCR breadth and depth rose significantly after two AZD1222 doses compared with day 0 and with MenACWY recipients. The vaccine-associated CD4 TCRs covered the entire spike protein, and the dominant responses fell in regions 160-218 and 743-854. Conclusions about previously exposed vaccinees are limited because only five to seven AZD1222 recipients were SARS-CoV-2 seropositive at baseline. Most participants were white British and females outnumbered males, and the authors suggested that clonal diversity may have been underestimated. The 56-69-year group was small, and its depth increase did not reach significance, likely because of low power. Because no day 14 peak-response samples were available, the repertoires could be characterized only after the peak T cell response.

The CDR3 regions of human TCRbeta chains were subjected to immunosequencing. Turning to the authors' computational methods: Repertoire TCRs were checked for matches against a reference library of SARS-CoV-2-specific TCRs that had been generated using the MIRA antigen-specificity platform. Breadth was defined as the fraction of unique TCRs that were SARS-CoV-2-associated. Depth was defined as the fraction of total T cells that were SARS-CoV-2-associated. Using the MIRA data, each spike-specific TCR was mapped to the spike region that the TCR reacts to and placed in a CD4 or CD8 class. Log10-transformed breadth and depth values were compared by one-way ANOVA with Sidak's multiple comparisons tests. TCRdb retrieved this table from immuneACCESS and kept in-frame rearrangements only. Not all clones are present; in checked studies, unresolved V genes account for under half, and no reason is known for the remainder. V, J and clone size reflect that table, while D and trimming were determined from the DNA. The sample has 90,000 to 120,000 clones on record, around 92% of them singletons. The leading ten clones occupy roughly 8.7% of the sample.

Germline trimming: 8 bases from V, 6 bases from J; junction bases outside gene matches: 11. According to the germline V gene, CDR1 reads MDHEN and CDR2 reads SYDVKM. From its cysteine to its phenylalanine, the CDR3 spans 15 amino acids. The kept DNA is CDR3 alone, 45 bases in frame from the first base. The sequence was obtained from an adult who received the AZD1222 COVID-19 vaccine. This chain is built from TRBV28 and TRBJ2-1; 9 of the junction bases match TRBD1. The sample was peripheral blood, taken 28 days after the second AZD1222 dose. The bases read TGTGCCAGCGGTCGAGGGACAGGGCTCGGCAATGAGCAGTTCTTC. Its protein is CASGRGTGLGNEQFF.